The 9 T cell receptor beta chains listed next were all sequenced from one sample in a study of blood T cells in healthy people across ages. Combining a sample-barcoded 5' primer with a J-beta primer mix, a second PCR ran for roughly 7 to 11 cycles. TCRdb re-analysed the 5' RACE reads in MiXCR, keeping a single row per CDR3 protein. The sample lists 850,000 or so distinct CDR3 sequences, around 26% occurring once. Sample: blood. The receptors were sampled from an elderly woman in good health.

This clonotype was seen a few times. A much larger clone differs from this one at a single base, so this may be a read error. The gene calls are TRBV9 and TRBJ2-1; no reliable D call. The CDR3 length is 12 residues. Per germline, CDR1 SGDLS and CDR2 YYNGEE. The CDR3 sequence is CAGSVALGEQFF. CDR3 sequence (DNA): TGTGCCGGCAGCGTAGCACTGGGTGAGCAGTTCTTC.

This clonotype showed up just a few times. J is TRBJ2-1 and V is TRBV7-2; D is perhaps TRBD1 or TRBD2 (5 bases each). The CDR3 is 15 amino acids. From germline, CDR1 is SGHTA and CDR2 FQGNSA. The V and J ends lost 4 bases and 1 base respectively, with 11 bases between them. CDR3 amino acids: CASSSGTRSYNEQFF. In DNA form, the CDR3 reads TGTGCCAGCAGCTCCGGGACGCGGTCCTACAATGAGCAGTTCTTC.

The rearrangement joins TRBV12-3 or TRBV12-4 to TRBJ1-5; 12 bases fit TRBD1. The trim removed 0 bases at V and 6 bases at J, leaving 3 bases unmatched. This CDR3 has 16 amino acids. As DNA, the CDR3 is TGTGCCAGCAGTTTAGCGGGACAGGGGGCTAGTCAGCCCCAGCATTTT. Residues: CASSLAGQGASQPQHF.

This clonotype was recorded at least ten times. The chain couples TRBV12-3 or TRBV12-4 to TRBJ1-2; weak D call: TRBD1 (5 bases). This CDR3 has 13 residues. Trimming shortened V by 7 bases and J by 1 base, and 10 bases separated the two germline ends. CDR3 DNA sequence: TGTGCCAGCACCCTGGGGGGTAACTATGGCTACACCTTC. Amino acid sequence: CASTLGGNYGYTF.

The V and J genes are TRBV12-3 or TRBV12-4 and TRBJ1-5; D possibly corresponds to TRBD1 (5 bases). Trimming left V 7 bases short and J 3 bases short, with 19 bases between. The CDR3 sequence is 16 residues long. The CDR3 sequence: CASNFAGRMFNQPQHF. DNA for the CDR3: TGTGCCAGCAATTTCGCGGGGCGGATGTTCAATCAGCCCCAGCATTTT.

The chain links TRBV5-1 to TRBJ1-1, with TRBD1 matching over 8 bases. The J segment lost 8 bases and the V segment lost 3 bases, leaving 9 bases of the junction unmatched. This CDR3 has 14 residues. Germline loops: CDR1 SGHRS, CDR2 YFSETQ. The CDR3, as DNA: TGCGCCAGCAGCTCCACCGGGACAGGACTCGAAGCTTTCTTT. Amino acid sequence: CASSSTGTGLEAFF.

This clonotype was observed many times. CDR3 coding DNA: TGTGCCAGCAGTTCCCCCGGAGGTAGCGGGGGGCGTTTGTACAATGAGCAGTTCTTC. This sequence encodes CASSSPGGSGGRLYNEQFF. V usage is TRBV6-5 and J usage is TRBJ2-1; TRBD2 matches at 10 bases. The V gene end was trimmed by 4 bases and the J gene end by 4 bases; junction bases not matched to a gene: 16. The CDR3 totals 19 residues. Germline CDR1 is MNHEY and CDR2 is SVGAGI.

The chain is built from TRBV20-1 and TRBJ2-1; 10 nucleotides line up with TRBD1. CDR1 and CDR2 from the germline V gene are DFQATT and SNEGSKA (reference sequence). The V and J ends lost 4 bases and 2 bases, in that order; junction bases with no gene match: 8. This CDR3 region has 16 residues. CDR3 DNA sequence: TGCAGTGCTACGAGACCCGACAGGGGGCCCTACAATGAGCAGTTCTTC. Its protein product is CSATRPDRGPYNEQFF.

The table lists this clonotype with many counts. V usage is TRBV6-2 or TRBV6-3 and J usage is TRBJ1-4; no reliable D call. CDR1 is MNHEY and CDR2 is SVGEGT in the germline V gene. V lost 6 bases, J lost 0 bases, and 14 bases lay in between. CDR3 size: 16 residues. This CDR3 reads CASSHNPRATNEKLFF. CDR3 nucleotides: TGTGCCAGCAGCCACAACCCACGCGCAACTAATGAAAAACTGTTTTTT.